The clone carrying this T cell receptor beta chain was picked up one time. V shed 3 bases and J shed 0 bases, with 6 bases lying between them. This CDR3 spans 13 amino acids. Germline loops: CDR1 SGHRS, CDR2 YFSETQ. In the source study's methods: By means of reference gene primer amplification, nucleated cell counts were estimated. TCRdb's copy holds only in-frame clones and misses some; the assay was immunoSEQ multiplex PCR. The D gene and trimming were derived from the DNA, and the V and J assignments and clone size from that table. The data show around 150,000 clones, about 88% seen once. These data come from a study of blood T cell repertoires in COVID-19. At the level of the study: Acute and convalescent COVID-19 samples came from the United States, Italy and Spain. The analysed material was cDNA or gDNA that came from T cells, B-cell-depleted T cells, or PBMCs.

The TCR was taken from a man aged 60 to 69 with active or convalescent COVID-19. J is TRBJ1-1 and V is TRBV5-1, with D tentatively TRBD1 (5 bases). The sample consisted of peripheral blood. CDR3 residues: CASSSGLNTEAFF. DNA for the CDR3: TGCGCCAGCAGCTCAGGGCTGAACACTGAAGCTTTCTTT. The whole variable domain, remainder taken from reference TRBV5-1 and TRBJ1-1, is KAGVTQTPRYLIKTRGQQVTLSCSPISGHRSVSWYQQTPGQGLQFLFEYFSETQRNKGNFPGRFSGRQFSNSRSEMNVSTLELGDSALYLCASSSGLNTEAFFGQGTRLTVV.